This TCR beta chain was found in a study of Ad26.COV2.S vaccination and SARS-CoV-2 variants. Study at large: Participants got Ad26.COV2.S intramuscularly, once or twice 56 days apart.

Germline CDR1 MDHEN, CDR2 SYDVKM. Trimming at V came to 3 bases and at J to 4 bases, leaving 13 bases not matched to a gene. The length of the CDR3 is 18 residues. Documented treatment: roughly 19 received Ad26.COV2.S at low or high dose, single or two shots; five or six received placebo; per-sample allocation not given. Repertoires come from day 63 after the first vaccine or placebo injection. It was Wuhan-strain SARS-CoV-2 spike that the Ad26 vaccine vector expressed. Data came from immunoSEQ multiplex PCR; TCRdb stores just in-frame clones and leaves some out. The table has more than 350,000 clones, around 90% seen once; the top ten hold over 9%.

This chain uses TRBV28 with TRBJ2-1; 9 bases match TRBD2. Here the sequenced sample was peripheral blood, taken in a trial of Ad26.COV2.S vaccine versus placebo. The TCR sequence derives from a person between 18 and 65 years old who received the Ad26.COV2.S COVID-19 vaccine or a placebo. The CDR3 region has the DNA TGTGCCAGCAGTTTCCTAGCGGGGCTCCCTACAAATTACAATGAGCAGTTCTTC. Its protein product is CASSFLAGLPTNYNEQFF.